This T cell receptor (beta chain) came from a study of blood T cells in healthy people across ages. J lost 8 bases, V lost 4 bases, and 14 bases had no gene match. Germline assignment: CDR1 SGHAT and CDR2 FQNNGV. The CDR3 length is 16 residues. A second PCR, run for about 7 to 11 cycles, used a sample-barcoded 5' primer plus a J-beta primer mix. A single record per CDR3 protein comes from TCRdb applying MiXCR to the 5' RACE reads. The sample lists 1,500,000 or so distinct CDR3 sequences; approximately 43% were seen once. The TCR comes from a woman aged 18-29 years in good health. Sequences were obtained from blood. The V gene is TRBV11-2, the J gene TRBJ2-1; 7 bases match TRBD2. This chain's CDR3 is CASSSSGTKMVHEQFF. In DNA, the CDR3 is TGTGCCAGCAGCTCATCCGGGACTAAAATGGTCCATGAGCAGTTCTTC.